This T cell receptor (beta chain) derives from a study of blood T cell repertoires in COVID-19. Study-level information: Acute and convalescent COVID-19 samples came from the United States, Italy and Spain. PBMCs, B-cell-depleted T cells, or T cells provided the cDNA or gDNA that made up the material.

Produced via immunoSEQ multiplex PCR; TCRdb's table is partial and in-frame only. The repertoire holds around 230,000 clones, with roughly 80% as singletons. This CDR3 comprises 15 residues. Trimming pared 3 bases from V and 1 base from J, leaving 11 bases between. CDR1 MNHNS and CDR2 SASEGT come from the germline V gene. The chain carries TRBV6-1 and TRBJ2-3; D perhaps matches TRBD2 (6 bases). This sequence originates from a woman over 75 with acute or convalescent COVID-19. Sequencing was performed on peripheral blood. The CDR3 nucleotides read TGTGCCAGCAGTGACCGCGGGGAACGCACAGATACGCAGTATTTT. It specifies CASSDRGERTDTQYF.